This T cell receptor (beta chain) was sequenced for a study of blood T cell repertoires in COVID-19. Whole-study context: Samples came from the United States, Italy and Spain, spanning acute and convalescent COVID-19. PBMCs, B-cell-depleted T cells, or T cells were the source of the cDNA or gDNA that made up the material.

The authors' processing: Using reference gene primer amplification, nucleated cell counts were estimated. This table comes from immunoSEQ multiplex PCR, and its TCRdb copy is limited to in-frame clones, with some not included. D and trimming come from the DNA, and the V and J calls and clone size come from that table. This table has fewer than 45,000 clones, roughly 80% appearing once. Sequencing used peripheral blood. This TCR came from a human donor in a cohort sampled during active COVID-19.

The CDR3 nucleotides read TGTGCCAGCAGGCAAATAGGTGGGGGGACTAGTGCCAATGAGCAGTTCTTC. It is translated as CASRQIGGGTSANEQFF. The chain joins TRBV7-6 to TRBJ2-1; 8 nucleotides agree with TRBD2. Germline V gene sequence: CDR1 SGHVS, CDR2 FNYEAQ. V was pared by 6 bases and J by 6 bases, with 16 bases of the junction left unmatched. This CDR3 region has 17 residues.